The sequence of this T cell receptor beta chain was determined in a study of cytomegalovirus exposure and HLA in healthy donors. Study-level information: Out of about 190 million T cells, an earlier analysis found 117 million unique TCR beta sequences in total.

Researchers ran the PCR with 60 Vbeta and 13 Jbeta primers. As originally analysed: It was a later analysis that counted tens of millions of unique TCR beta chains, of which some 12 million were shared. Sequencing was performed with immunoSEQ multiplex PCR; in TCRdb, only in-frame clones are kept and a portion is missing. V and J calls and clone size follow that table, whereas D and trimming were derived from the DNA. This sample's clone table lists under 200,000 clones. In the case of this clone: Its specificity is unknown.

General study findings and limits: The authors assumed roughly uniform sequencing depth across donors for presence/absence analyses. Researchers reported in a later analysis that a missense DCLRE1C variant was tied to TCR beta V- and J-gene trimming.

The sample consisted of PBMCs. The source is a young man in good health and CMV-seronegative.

CDR3 DNA: TGTGCCAGCAGGGGAGGGACAGGGGGCAGTCAGCCCCAGCATTTT. This codes for CASRGGTGGSQPQHF. The V call is TRBV6-1, the J call TRBJ1-5, with TRBD1 matching 12 bases. Germline-derived CDR1 and CDR2 are MNHNS and SASEGT. The junction had 6 bases not matched to a gene; V was cut back by 6 bases and J by 6 bases. The CDR3 contains 15 residues.